One and the same sample provided the 21 T cell receptor beta chains below, sequenced in a study of graft-versus-host responses after intestinal transplantation. Libraries were prepared by immunoSEQ multiplex PCR; TCRdb keeps only in-frame clonotypes and omits some of them. The sample holds more than 95,000 clones, about nine tenths seen once. Their antigens are not known. The sample was unstimulated CD4+ T cells sorted from spleen or lymph node cells, taken before intestinal transplant. The receptor source for this set is a human donor who received an intestinal transplant.

This clone occurred a few times. This chain joins TRBV30 and TRBJ1-2; no clear D. V dropped 7 bases and J dropped 1 base, with 16 bases sitting between them. There are 14 residues in the CDR3. The germline V gene has CDR1 GTSNPN and CDR2 SVGIG (reference sequence). Here the CDR3 DNA reads TGTGCCTCCACTATTTTATGGAGTAACTATGGCTACACCTTC. Its translation is CASTILWSNYGYTF. Looking up the rest from reference TRBV30 and TRBJ1-2 gives the full variable domain: SQTIHQWPATLVQPVGSPLSLECTVEGTSNPNLYWYRQAAGRGLQLLFYSVGIGQISSEVPQNLSASRPQDRQFILSSKKLLLSDSGFYLCASTILWSNYGYTFGSGTRLTVV.

This chain joins TRBV19 and TRBJ1-5; 9 nucleotides align to TRBD1. The CDR3 spans 15 residues. The junction had 9 bases not matched to a gene; V was cut back by 5 bases and J by 7 bases. CDR1 LNHDA and CDR2 SQIVND come from the germline V gene (reference sequence). CDR3 sequence: CASSPPTGGRQPQHF. The CDR3 DNA is TGTGCCAGTAGTCCCCCGACAGGGGGAAGACAGCCCCAGCATTTT.

The chain combines TRBV30 with TRBJ2-7, with 8 bases matching TRBD2. Trimming took 3 bases from V and 1 from J; bases not matched to a gene: 5. CDR3 length equals 14 residues. Germline CDR1 reads GTSNPN; CDR2 reads SVGIG (reference sequence). CDR3 DNA sequence: TGTGCCTGGAGCCCGGGACTAGGGTCCTACGAGCAGTACTTC. Its translation: CAWSPGLGSYEQYF.

The V gene is TRBV7-3, the J gene TRBJ2-5; TRBD1 is a possible D gene (6 bases). V gave up 1 base and J gave up 3 bases, with 12 bases separating them. The CDR3 runs 15 residues. CDR1 and CDR2 from the germline V gene are SGHTA and FQGTGA. The CDR3 coding sequence is TGTGCCAGCAGCTTAAACACCACAGGGAAAGAGACCCAGTACTTC. Amino acid sequence: CASSLNTTGKETQYF.

The gene calls are TRBV6-1 and TRBJ1-5; 7 bases match TRBD1. The CDR3 is 13 amino acids. J was trimmed by 4 bases and V by 7 bases; bases with no gene match: 4. Germline V gives CDR1 MNHNS, CDR2 SASEGT. In DNA, the CDR3 is TGTGCCAGCACGGGACAGCCAAATCAGCCCCAGCATTTT. Protein sequence: CASTGQPNQPQHF.

The chain employs TRBV27 and TRBJ2-1, with D perhaps matching TRBD2 (6 bases). The CDR3 loop spans 15 amino acids. Germline CDR1 and CDR2: MNHEY and SMNVEV (reference sequence). Trimming removed 6 bases at V and 4 bases at J, with 16 bases between. The CDR3 sequence: CASRPRDLAYNEQFF. CDR3 in DNA: TGTGCCAGCAGGCCCCGGGACTTGGCTTACAATGAGCAGTTCTTC.

This chain uses TRBV7-2 with TRBJ1-1; no clear D gene. Germline lookup yields CDR1 SGHTA and CDR2 FQGNSA. V shed 4 bases and J shed 11 bases, with 17 bases lying between them. This CDR3 is 13 amino acids long. In nucleotides, the CDR3 is TGTGCCAGCAGCTCCGAGGCCCCCGGGAGGGCTTTCTTT. It yields the protein CASSSEAPGRAFF.

V is TRBV18 and J is TRBJ2-7; D call uncertain. Deletions cut 6 bases from V and 1 base from J, with 7 bases between. There are 12 residues in the CDR3. The V gene's germline CDR1 is KGHSH and CDR2 LQKENI. The CDR3 sequence is CASSSQSYEQYF. Here the CDR3 DNA reads TGTGCCAGCTCGTCACAGTCCTACGAGCAGTACTTC.

This rearrangement joins TRBV27 to TRBJ1-4; D unresolved. Germline V CDR1 and CDR2: MNHEY, SMNVEV (reference sequence). CDR3 length: 14 residues. The germline V and J ends were trimmed by 0 bases and 8 bases, with 10 bases remaining between them. For the CDR3, the DNA is TGTGCCAGCAGTTTATCGATAGCGGGGGAAAAACTGTTTTTT. This translates into CASSLSIAGEKLFF.

This chain connects TRBV19 to TRBJ2-2, with TRBD2 as a possible D gene (5 bases). Germline CDR1 LNHDA, CDR2 SQIVND (reference sequence). This CDR3 has 15 residues. Trimming removed 7 bases from V and 2 bases from J, with 14 bases in between. The CDR3 sequence is CASTLAHTNTGELFF. The CDR3 coding sequence is TGTGCCAGTACTTTAGCGCACACCAACACCGGGGAGCTGTTTTTT.

The CDR3 sequence: CASSERRGTERAFF. For the CDR3, the DNA is TGTGCCAGCAGTGAACGTCGAGGGACAGAGAGAGCTTTCTTT. The V call is TRBV2, the J call TRBJ1-1; the match to TRBD1 covers 7 bases. The CDR3 is 14 residues long. J was trimmed by 10 bases and V by 2 bases; bases with no gene match: 10. The germline CDR1 and CDR2 sequences are SNHLY and FYNNEI.

The chain combines TRBV7-2 with TRBJ2-1, with 10 nucleotides matching TRBD2. After removal of 5 bases from V and 3 bases from J, the junction contained 13 bases not matched to a gene. The CDR3 runs 18 residues. Germline assignment: CDR1 SGHTA and CDR2 FQGNSA. The CDR3 sequence: CASSTQPTSGVYYNEQFF. The CDR3 coding sequence is TGTGCCAGCAGCACGCAACCAACTAGCGGGGTCTACTACAATGAGCAGTTCTTC.

This chain connects TRBV2 to TRBJ2-5; TRBD1 agrees at 8 bases. CDR1 and CDR2 (germline): SNHLY, FYNNEI. With 6 bases clipped from V and 4 bases from J, the junction kept 4 bases outside the gene matches. CDR3 length: 13 residues. CDR3 region: CASRQGAGETQYF. In DNA, the CDR3 is TGTGCCAGCAGGCAGGGGGCCGGAGAGACCCAGTACTTC.

The chain is built from TRBV7-2 and TRBJ1-1; 7 positions agree with TRBD1. Germline V gene data show CDR1 as SGHTA and CDR2 as FQGNSA. The ends lost 5 bases at V and 1 base at J; junction bases unmatched: 4. The CDR3 loop spans 14 amino acids. In nucleotides, the CDR3 is TGTGCCAGCAGCCGGACAGGCGGGAACACTGAAGCTTTCTTT. Its protein product is CASSRTGGNTEAFF.

The chain recombines TRBV19 with TRBJ1-1, with TRBD1 identical over 9 bases. Trimming cost V 6 bases and J 1 base; bases outside gene matches: 6. The CDR3 totals 15 residues. The germline V gene has CDR1 LNHDA and CDR2 SQIVND (reference sequence). The CDR3 region has the DNA TGTGCCAGTAGCGGGACGGGACAGGGGAACACTGAAGCTTTCTTT. The encoded protein is CASSGTGQGNTEAFF.

V and J are TRBV6-1 and TRBJ1-2; 7 bases align to TRBD1. The V segment lost 3 bases and the J segment 3 bases; nucleotides outside the gene matches: 16. The germline CDR1 and CDR2 sequences are MNHNS and SASEGT. The length of the CDR3 is 18 residues. CDR3 amino acids: CASSDQQGTGWGHYGYTF. CDR3 bases: TGTGCCAGCAGTGATCAACAGGGGACCGGATGGGGACACTATGGCTACACCTTC.

The chain joins TRBV5-1 to TRBJ2-3; 10 bases are shared with TRBD2. Germline V lookup: CDR1 SGHRS, CDR2 YFSETQ. This CDR3 comprises 15 residues. The V gene end was trimmed by 5 bases and the J gene end by 2 bases; junction bases not matched to a gene: 5. The CDR3 loop is CASSSGTSVTDTQYF. The CDR3 DNA reads TGCGCCAGCAGTTCCGGGACTAGCGTCACAGATACGCAGTATTTT.

The chain combines TRBV4-3 with TRBJ2-3, with 10 nucleotides matching TRBD1. V gave up 4 bases and J gave up 3 bases; unmatched junction bases: 4. CDR1 and CDR2 (germline): LGHNA, YSLEER. The CDR3 covers 15 residues. CDR3 region: CASSLRDRGTDTQYF. The CDR3, as DNA: TGCGCCAGCAGCCTCCGGGACAGGGGAACAGATACGCAGTATTTT.

This chain's CDR3 is CASSSRTGSNEQFF. Here the CDR3 DNA reads TGTGCCAGCAGTTCCCGGACAGGGAGCAATGAGCAGTTCTTC. The rearrangement uses TRBV6-5 and TRBJ2-1; TRBD1 matches at 8 bases. Germline-derived CDR1 and CDR2 are MNHEY and SVGAGI. The CDR3 contains 14 residues. With 4 bases clipped from V and 6 bases from J, the junction kept 5 bases outside the gene matches.

The table lists this clone with a count of one. The V and J genes are TRBV9 and TRBJ2-2; D might be TRBD2 (5 bases). Germline assignment: CDR1 SGDLS and CDR2 YYNGEE. Trimming left V 1 base short and J 8 bases short, with 15 bases between. The CDR3 runs 15 residues. This chain's CDR3 is CASSVYPGLGGELFF. CDR3 nucleotide sequence: TGTGCCAGCAGCGTATATCCCGGACTCGGGGGGGAGCTGTTTTTT.

A word on this clone: Other DNA sequences of this sample code for an identical CDR3. The rearrangement links TRBV4-1 to TRBJ1-4; 9 bases map to TRBD1. The V and J ends lost 3 bases and 2 bases, in that order; junction bases with no gene match: 4. The CDR3 is 16 residues long. Germline V gene data show CDR1 as MGHRA and CDR2 as YSYEKL. As DNA, the CDR3 is TGCGCCAGCAGCCAGGGACAGGGTCCCACTAATGAAAAACTGTTTTTT. Protein sequence: CASSQGQGPTNEKLFF.